What follows is one TCR beta chain and its context. No antigen is known for it. Per-nucleotide qualities are absent, and no much larger clonotype sits a single base away. RNA was extracted using the RNeasy kit, and about 0.45 to 1 ug of the RNA was reverse transcribed with random hexamers. TCR beta CDR3 regions were amplified with the immunoSEQ multiplex PCR assay covering 54 Vbeta and 13 Jbeta segments. To correct PCR amplification bias, a synthetic template baseline was used for both primer optimization and computational correction. The paper's processing steps were these. Reads were annotated to V, D and J genes per IMGT and analyzed with immunoSEQ Analyzer, keeping only productive sequences. Clonality was calculated as one minus the Shannon entropy normalized by log2 of the number of productive unique sequences. For each patient and control, public and private clones were evaluated within the 100 most prevalent clones. A clone was defined as Susac-specific if it was absent from the healthy and MS cohorts, from 1052 published viral clones and from other ImmuneACCESS disease sequences. The public reads were run again by TCRdb, first through fastp at Q25 and then through MiXCR, and only productive beta chains were kept. When rows share a CDR3 protein, they turn into one entry using the most common DNA and genes. The V and J calls follow TCRdb's processing rather than the paper's. Counted in this sample were 120,000 or so distinct CDR3 sequences; about 94% of them appeared once. Together, the top ten hold roughly 0.29% of the sample.

The source of the sample is a study of CD8 T cells in Susac syndrome (dated by TCRdb to 2018 to 2020). Study-wide context: Of the Susac syndrome patients who were sequenced, roughly 8 were in clinical remission while roughly six had clinically active disease. At blood withdrawal, Susac syndrome patients were therapy-naive, treated with corticosteroids (with IVIg additionally given to some), or treated with IVIg alone. Whether CD8+ T cell activation and differentiation in Susac syndrome was antigen driven was tested using repertoire sequencing. The clonality of the CD8+ T cell repertoire was compared across approximately 12 healthy donors, roughly 14 Susac syndrome patients and around 16 multiple sclerosis patients. The research as a whole found: Sixteen and five Susac-specific public clones were found in the total CD8+ and CD8+ TEMRA repertoires, respectively. The number of individuals in the TCR sequencing and HLA analysis was recognized as being relatively small. Susac syndrome CD8+ repertoires showed clonal expansion, highest in CD8+ TEMRA cells and greater in clinically active than remitting patients.

The V and J ends are trimmed by 6 bases and 7 bases, leaving 9 bases between them. The CDR3 starts with the cysteine, ends with the phenylalanine, and has 12 residues. This entry keeps only the CDR3 DNA: 36 bases, framed from base 1. The germline V gene encodes CDR1 MNHEY and CDR2 SMNVEV (reference sequence). High-throughput TCR beta sequencing profiled peripheral blood CD8+ and CD4+ T cells from healthy donors, Susac syndrome patients and multiple sclerosis patients. Recently defined diagnostic criteria for definite or probable disease were met by the Susac syndrome patients. Bulk CD8+ and CD4+ T cells were purified magnetically by negative isolation, whereas CD8+ TEMRA cells were enriched by FACS. Blood was drawn into EDTA tubes, processed within 24 hours, and PBMCs were isolated by density gradient centrifugation. PBMCs intended for TCR sequencing were frozen in liquid nitrogen and were later thawed in a 37 degrees C water bath. The sorted or isolated CD4+, CD8+ and CD8+ TEMRA cells had a purity of 90% or higher.

The V and J genes are TRBV27 and TRBJ1-4; the D gene cannot be resolved reliably. Sequencing was performed on CD8+ T cells from PBMCs. The receptor was isolated from a human donor with Susac syndrome. The sequence in DNA is TGTGCCAGCAGCCCATACGGTGAAAAACTGTTTTTT. This encodes CASSPYGEKLFF. The full variable domain, completed from the reference TRBV27 and TRBJ1-4 proteins outside the CDR3, reads EAQVTQNPRYLITVTGKKLTVTCSQNMNHEYMSWYRQDPGLGLRQIYYSMNVEVTDKGDVPEGYKVSRKEKRNFPLILESPSPNQTSLYFCASSPYGEKLFFGSGTQLSVL.